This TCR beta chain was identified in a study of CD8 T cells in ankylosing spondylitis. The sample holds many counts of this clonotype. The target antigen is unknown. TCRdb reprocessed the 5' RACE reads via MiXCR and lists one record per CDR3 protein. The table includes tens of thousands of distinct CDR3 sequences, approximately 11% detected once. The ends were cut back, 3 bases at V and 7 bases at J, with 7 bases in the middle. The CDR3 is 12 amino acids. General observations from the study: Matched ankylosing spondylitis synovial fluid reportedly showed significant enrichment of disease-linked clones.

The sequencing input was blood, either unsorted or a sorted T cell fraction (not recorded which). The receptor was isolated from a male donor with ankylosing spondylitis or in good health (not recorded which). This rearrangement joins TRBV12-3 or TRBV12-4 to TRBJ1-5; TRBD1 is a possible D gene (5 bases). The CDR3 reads CASSFGDQPQHF. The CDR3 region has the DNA TGTGCCAGCAGTTTCGGGGACCAGCCCCAGCATTTT.